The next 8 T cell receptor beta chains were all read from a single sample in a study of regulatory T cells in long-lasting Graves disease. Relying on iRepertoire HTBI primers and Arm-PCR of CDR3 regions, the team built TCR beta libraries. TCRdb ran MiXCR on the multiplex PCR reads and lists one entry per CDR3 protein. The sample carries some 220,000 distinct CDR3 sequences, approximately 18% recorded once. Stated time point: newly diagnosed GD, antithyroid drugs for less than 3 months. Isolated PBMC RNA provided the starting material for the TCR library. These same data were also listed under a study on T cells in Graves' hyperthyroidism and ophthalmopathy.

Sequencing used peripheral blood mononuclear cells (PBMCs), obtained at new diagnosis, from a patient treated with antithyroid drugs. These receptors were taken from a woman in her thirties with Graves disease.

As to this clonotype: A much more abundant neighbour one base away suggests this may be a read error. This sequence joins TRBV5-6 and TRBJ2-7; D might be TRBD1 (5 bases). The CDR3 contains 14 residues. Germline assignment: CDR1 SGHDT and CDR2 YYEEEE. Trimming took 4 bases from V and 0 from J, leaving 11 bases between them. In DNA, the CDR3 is TGTGCCAGCAGCCAAGGACACTCCTCCTACGAGCAGTACTTC. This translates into CASSQGHSSYEQYF. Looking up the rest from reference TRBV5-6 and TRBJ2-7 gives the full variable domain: DAGVTQSPTHLIKTRGQQVTLRCSPKSGHDTVSWYQQALGQGPQFIFQYYEEEERQRGNFPDRFSGHQFPNYSSELNVNALLLGDSALYLCASSQGHSSYEQYFGPGTRLTVT.

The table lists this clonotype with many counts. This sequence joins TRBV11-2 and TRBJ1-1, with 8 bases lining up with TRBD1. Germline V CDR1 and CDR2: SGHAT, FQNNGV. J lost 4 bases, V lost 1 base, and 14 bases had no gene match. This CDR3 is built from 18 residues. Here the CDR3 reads CASSLAWDRFLGGTEAFF. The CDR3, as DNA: TGTGCCAGCAGCTTAGCCTGGGACAGGTTTCTGGGGGGCACTGAAGCTTTCTTT.

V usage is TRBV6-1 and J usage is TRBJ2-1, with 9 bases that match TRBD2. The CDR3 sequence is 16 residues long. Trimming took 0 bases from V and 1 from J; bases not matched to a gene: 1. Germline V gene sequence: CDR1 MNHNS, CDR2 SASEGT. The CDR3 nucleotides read TGTGCCAGCAGTGAAGCCGCGGGAGGGTCCTACAATGAGCAGTTCTTC. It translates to CASSEAAGGSYNEQFF.

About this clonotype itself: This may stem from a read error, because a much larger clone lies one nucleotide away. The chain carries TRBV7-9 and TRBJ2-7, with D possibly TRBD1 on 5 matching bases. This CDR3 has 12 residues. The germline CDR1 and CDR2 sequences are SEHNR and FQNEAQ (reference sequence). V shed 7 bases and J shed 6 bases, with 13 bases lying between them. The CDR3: CASNSTALEQYF. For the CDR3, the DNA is TGTGCCAGCAATTCGACAGCCCTCGAGCAGTACTTC.

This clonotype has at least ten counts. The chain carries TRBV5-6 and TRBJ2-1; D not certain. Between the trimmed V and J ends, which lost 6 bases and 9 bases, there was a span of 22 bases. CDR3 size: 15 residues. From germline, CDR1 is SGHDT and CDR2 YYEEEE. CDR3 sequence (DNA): TGTGCCAGCACCCTTGGGGTCTTCGCAGTCGGTGAGCAGTTCTTC. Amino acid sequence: CASTLGVFAVGEQFF.

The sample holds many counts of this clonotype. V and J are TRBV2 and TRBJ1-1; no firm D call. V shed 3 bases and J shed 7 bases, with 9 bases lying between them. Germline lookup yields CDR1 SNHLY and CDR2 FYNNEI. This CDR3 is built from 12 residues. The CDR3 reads CASSDRSFEAFF. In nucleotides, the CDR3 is TGTGCCAGCAGTGATAGGTCCTTTGAAGCTTTCTTT.

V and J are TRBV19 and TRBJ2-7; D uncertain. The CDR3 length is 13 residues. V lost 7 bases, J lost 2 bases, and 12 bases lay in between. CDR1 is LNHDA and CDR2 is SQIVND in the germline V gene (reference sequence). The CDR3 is CASISSGPYEQYF. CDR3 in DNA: TGTGCCAGTATTTCCTCGGGTCCCTACGAGCAGTACTTC.

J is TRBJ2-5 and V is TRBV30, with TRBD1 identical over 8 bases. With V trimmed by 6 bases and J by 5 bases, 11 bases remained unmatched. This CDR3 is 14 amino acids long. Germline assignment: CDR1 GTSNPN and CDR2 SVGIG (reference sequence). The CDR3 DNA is TGTGCCTGCCAGGCCCCAGGGGGCCAGGAGACCCAGTACTTC. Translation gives CACQAPGGQETQYF.